This T cell receptor beta chain was identified in a study of blood T cell repertoires in COVID-19. Generated by immunoSEQ multiplex PCR, the TCRdb table keeps only in-frame clones and is missing some. This table holds around 88,000 clones, around three quarters found once. Germline trimming cut 7 bases from V and 7 bases from J; bases unmatched to any gene: 10. The germline V gene has CDR1 SGHKS and CDR2 YYEKEE (reference sequence). The CDR3 runs to 13 residues. This chain uses TRBV5-5 with TRBJ1-1; 7 nucleotides agree with TRBD1. The TCR was taken from a man between 50 and 59 years old who had recovered from COVID-19. Sequencing input: peripheral blood. CDR3 coding DNA: TGTGCCAGCGGAATCGCCGGGACAGATGAAGCTTTCTTT. Amino acids: CASGIAGTDEAFF.